Listed below are T cell receptor beta chains from one sample, sequenced in a study of blood T cells in healthy people across ages. TCRdb re-called the 5' RACE reads through MiXCR, storing one row per CDR3 protein. The sample includes 500,000 to 700,000 distinct CDR3 sequences, about 30% of them seen just once. Sequencing was performed on blood. The source is an elderly woman in good health. CDR3s include the opening cysteine and the closing phenylalanine or tryptophan.

v_call | cdr3_aa
TRBV9 | CASSSGSVGRETQYF
TRBV12-3/TRBV12-4 | CASRTLGGTGELFF
TRBV7-3 | CASSPRGTSGGGEQFF
TRBV7-2 | CASSPLGGRGRQPQHF
TRBV7-2 | CASSPAGVEAQYF
TRBV7-2 | CASSATGGWGEAFF
TRBV29-1 | CSVGGQGANNGYTF
TRBV19 | CASTPGQERSPLHF
TRBV28 | CASRTGNYYEQYF
TRBV10-3 | CAISGWRGSQNTEAFF
TRBV11-2 | CASSWTGGDYEQYF
TRBV7-9 | CASSFRDLHVGVAYEQYF
TRBV20-1 | CSARDQGPDTQYF
TRBV14 | CASSQEVGRGNEQFF
TRBV5-1 | CASSLSSGDYGYTF
TRBV7-9 | CASSFPEGPLHF
TRBV6-5 | CASRKRGTAKNIQYF
TRBV6-1 | CASSEGTGGRHVSNQPQHF
TRBV3-1 | CASSQDQRGGTEAFF
TRBV6-5 | CASRARGPNYGYTF
TRBV20-1 | CSSSGQDNSYEQYF
TRBV19 | CASRYRDRGNQPQHF
TRBV29-1 | CSVAWTAGVSEQYF
TRBV30 | CAWKSRLEGTQYF
TRBV2 | CASRLTGAFADTQYF
TRBV20-1 | CSARIPGTGGYNQPQHF
TRBV4-1 | CASSPIKYTEAFF
TRBV7-8 | CASSLGSQVYGYTF
TRBV6-2/TRBV6-3 | CASSYSRRENSYEQYF
TRBV20-1 | CSASLSRLETQYF
TRBV7-2 | CASNLRSTPSGGYKEFF
TRBV20-1 | CSAEMVAGGGNEQYF
TRBV18 | CASSPVLKNYGYTF
TRBV28 | CASSRLTPGNTEAFF
TRBV10-2 | CALSTDTQYF
TRBV6-5 | CASSYSMAVNTGAFF
TRBV30 | CAWSVGASYGYTF
TRBV27 | CASSLWGRAAEKLFF
TRBV5-1 | CASSLVGTQVNEQYF
TRBV12-3/TRBV12-4 | CASSSGWGANYGYTF
TRBV20-1 | CSARLEPGWNQPQHF
TRBV4-3 | CASSQRAVGLVANEKLFF
TRBV6-1 | CASKDGGGQYTGELFF
TRBV20-1 | CSASPVLAGTYNEQFF
TRBV7-2 | CASRGGGKSSEQYF
TRBV19 | CASGRGSRDNEQFF
TRBV3-1 | CASSFATGGYTF
TRBV5-6 | CASSFLVAGANVLTF
TRBV9 | CASSLSGRGDYGYTF
TRBV7-2 | CASSFRDSITDTQYF
TRBV12-3/TRBV12-4 | CASSFSPSSPLHF
TRBV18 | CASSPGQGNPPLHF
TRBV9 | CASSVGDSTDTQYF
TRBV30 | CAWIPLAGYTDTQYF
TRBV20-1 | CSARTGSWGYTF
TRBV5-1 | CASNPLGQGGYTF
TRBV11-2 | CASNLWRQETQYF
TRBV18 | CASSPGSFNQPQHF
TRBV30 | CAWLRDRALYGYTF